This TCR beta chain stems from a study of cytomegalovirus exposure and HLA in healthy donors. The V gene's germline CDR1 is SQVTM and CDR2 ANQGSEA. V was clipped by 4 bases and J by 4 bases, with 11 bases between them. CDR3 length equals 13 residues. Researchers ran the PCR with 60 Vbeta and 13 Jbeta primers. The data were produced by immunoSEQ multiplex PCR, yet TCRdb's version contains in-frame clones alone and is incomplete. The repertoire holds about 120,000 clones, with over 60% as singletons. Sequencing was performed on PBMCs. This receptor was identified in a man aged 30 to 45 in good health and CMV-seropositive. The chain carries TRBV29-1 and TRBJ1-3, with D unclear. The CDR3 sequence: CSVAVQTGNTIYF. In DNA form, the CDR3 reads TGCAGCGTTGCGGTGCAAACCGGAAACACCATATATTTT.